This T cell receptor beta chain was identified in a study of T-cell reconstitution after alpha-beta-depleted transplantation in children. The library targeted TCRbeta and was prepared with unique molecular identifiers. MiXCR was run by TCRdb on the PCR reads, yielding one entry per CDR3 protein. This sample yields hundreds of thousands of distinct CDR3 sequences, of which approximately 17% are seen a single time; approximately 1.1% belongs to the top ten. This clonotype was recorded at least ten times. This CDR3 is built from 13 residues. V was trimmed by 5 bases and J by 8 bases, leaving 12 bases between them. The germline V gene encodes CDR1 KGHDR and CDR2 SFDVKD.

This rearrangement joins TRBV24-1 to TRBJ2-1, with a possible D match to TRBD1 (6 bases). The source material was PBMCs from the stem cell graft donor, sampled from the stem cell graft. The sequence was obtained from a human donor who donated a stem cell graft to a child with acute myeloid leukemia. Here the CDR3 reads CATSGQATHEQFF. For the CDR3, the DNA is TGTGCCACCAGTGGACAGGCGACCCATGAGCAGTTCTTC.